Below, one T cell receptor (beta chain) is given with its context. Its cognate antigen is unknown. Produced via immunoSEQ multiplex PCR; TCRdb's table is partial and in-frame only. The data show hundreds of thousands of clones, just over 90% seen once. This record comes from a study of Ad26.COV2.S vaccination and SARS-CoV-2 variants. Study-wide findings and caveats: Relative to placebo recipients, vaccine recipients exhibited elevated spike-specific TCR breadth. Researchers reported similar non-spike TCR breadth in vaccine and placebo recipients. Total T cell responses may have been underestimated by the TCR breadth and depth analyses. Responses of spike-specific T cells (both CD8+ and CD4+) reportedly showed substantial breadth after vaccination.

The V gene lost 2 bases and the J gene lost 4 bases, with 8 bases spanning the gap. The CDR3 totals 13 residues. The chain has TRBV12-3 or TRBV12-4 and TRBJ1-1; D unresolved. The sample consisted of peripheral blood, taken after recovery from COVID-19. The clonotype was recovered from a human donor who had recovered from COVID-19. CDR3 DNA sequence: TGTGCCAGCAGTTTATTGGCTGGCACTGAAGCTTTCTTT. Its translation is CASSLLAGTEAFF.